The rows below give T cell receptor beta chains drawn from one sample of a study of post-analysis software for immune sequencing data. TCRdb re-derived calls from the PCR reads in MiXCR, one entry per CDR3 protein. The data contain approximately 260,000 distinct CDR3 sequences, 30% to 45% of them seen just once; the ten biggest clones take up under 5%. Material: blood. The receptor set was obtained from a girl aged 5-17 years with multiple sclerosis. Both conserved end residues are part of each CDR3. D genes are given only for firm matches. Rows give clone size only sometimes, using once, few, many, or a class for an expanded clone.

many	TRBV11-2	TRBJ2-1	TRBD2	TGTGCCAGCAGCTTAGACGGGGGGGGCTCCTACAATGAGCAGTTCTTC	CASSLDGGGSYNEQFF
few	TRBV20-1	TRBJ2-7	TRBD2	TGCAGTGCGCAACTACCGGGACTAGCGGCTTACGAGCAGTACTTC	CSAQLPGLAAYEQYF
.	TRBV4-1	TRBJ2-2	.	TGCGCCAGCAGCCAAACCCCCCGGGGGTTGAAAAACACCGGGGAGCTGTTTTTT	CASSQTPRGLKNTGELFF
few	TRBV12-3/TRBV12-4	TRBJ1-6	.	TGTGCCAGCAGTCCCGGGCCTCACTTGGGTGTCCTCCACTTT	CASSPGPHLGVLHF
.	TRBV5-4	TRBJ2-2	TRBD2	TGTGCCAGCAGCTTGGGCAGCGGGGCCACCGGGGAGCTGTTTTTT	CASSLGSGATGELFF
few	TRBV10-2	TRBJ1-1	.	TGCGCCAGCAGTGGCCGGAGAGGTACTGAAGCTTTCTTT	CASSGRRGTEAFF
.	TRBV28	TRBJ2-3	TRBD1	TGTGCCAGCAGTTTAGATTTCGGGACAGGGCTTACAGATACGCAGTATTTT	CASSLDFGTGLTDTQYF
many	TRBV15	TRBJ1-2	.	TGTGCCACCAGCAGTGGGGGGGACCTCAACTATGGCTACACCTTC	CATSSGGDLNYGYTF
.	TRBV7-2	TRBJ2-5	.	TGTGCCAGCAGCGCTCTAGGTGGATACCAAGAGACCCAGTACTTC	CASSALGGYQETQYF
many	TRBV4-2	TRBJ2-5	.	TGTGCCAGCAGCCAAGTTGGCGGGAAGGAGACCCAGTACTTC	CASSQVGGKETQYF
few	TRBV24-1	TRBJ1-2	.	TGTGCCACCAGTGACCGGACTACAGCTAACTATGGCTACACCTTC	CATSDRTTANYGYTF
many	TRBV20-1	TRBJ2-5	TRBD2	TGCAGTGCTAGGGGCCTAGCGGGAGAGACCCAGTACTTC	CSARGLAGETQYF
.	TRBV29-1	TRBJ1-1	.	TGCAGCGTCTCACAGGGAGTAGACACTGAAGCTTTCTTT	CSVSQGVDTEAFF
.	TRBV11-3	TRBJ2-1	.	TGTGCCAGCAGCTCAGACGGGGATCGGCCAAATGAGCAGTTCTTC	CASSSDGDRPNEQFF
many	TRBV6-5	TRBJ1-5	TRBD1	TGTGCCAGCAGTCCCACAGGGGAACAGCCCCAGCATTTT	CASSPTGEQPQHF
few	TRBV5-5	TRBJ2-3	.	TGTGCCAGCAGCGTCCGGAGGGACAGAGACACAGATACGCAGTATTTT	CASSVRRDRDTDTQYF
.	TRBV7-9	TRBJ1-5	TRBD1	TGTACCAGCAGCTCCGGGACAGGCGCCTTTAATCAGCCCCAGCATTTT	CTSSSGTGAFNQPQHF
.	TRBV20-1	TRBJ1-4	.	TGCAGTGCCCCAGCAACTAATGAAAAACTGTATTTT	CSAPATNEKLYF
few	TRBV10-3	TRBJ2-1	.	TGTGCCATCAGTGGGTACGAAAACAATGAGCAGTTCTTC	CAISGYENNEQFF
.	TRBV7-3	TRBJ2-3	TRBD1	TGTGCCAGCAGCCCCCGGACAGGGGGCTTAGATACGCAGTATTTT	CASSPRTGGLDTQYF
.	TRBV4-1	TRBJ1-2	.	TGCGCCAGCAGCAACGACGGGTCAGGGTGCTATGGCTACACCTTC	CASSNDGSGCYGYTF
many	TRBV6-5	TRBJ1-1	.	TGTGCCAGCAGTTACTCGCGGGGATTGAACACTGAAGCTTTCTTT	CASSYSRGLNTEAFF
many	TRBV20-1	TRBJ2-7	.	TGCAGTGCTAGAGGCGGGCTCAGACAGGTGAGCTCCTACGAGCAGTACTTC	CSARGGLRQVSSYEQYF
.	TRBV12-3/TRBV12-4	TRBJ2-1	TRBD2	TGTGCCAGCAGTTTGTTATTAGCGGGGGGCTGGGAGCAGTTCTTC	CASSLLLAGGWEQFF
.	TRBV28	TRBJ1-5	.	TGTGCCAGCAGGAAAAATTATCAGCCCCAGCATTTT	CASRKNYQPQHF
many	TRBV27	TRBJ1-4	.	TGTGCCAGCAGTTCCGACCCCAATGAAAAACTGTTTTTT	CASSSDPNEKLFF
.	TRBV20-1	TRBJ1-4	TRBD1	TGCAGTGCTCCAGGGGGCGGAAAACTGTTTTTT	CSAPGGGKLFF
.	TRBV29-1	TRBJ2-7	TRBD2	TGCAGCGCTAGACTAGCGGGACAATACGAGCAGTACTTC	CSARLAGQYEQYF
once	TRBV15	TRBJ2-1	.	TGTGCCACCAGCAGAGGGCCAGCCACTCACAATGAGCAGTTCTTC	CATSRGPATHNEQFF
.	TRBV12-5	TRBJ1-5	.	TGTGCTAGTGGTTTGCCGAAGGGGTCGGGCAATCAGCCCCAGCATTTT	CASGLPKGSGNQPQHF
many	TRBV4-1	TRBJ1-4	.	TGCGCCAGCAGCCACCGTGAAAAACTGTTTTTT	CASSHREKLFF
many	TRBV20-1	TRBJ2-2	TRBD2	TGCAGTGCTAGAGTAGCGGGAGCGGGCGGGGAGCTGTTTTTT	CSARVAGAGGELFF
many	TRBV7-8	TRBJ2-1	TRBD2	TGTGCCAGCAGCTCTACTATACTAGCGGGGGGCCTAGGTGAGCAGTTCTTC	CASSSTILAGGLGEQFF
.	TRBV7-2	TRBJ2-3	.	TGTGCCAGCAGCCCTCCCCACTCGGACTCTGACACAGATACGCAGTATTTT	CASSPPHSDSDTDTQYF
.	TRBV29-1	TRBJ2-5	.	TGCAGCGTTGGCCAAGAATGGAAGACCCAGTACTTC	CSVGQEWKTQYF
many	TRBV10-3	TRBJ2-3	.	TGTGCCATCGGAAGCGGCCCCACAGATACGCAGTATTTT	CAIGSGPTDTQYF
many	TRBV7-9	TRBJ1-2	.	TGTGCCAGCAGCCCAGGGATCGGGGGCTACACCTTC	CASSPGIGGYTF
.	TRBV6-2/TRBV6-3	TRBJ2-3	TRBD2	TGTGCCAGCAGTTACCTTCGGGGGGGCGTGACAGATACGCAGTATTTT	CASSYLRGGVTDTQYF
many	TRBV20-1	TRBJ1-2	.	TGCAGTGCTACCACACCCCATGGCTACACCTTC	CSATTPHGYTF
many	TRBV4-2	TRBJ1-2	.	TGTGCCAGCAGCCAAGATCAAAAGGGGTTCTATGGCTACACCTTC	CASSQDQKGFYGYTF
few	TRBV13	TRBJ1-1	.	TGTGCCAGCAGCCCCCCTCAGGGTATCTCCACTGAAGCTTTCTTT	CASSPPQGISTEAFF
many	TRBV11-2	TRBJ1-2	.	TGTGCCAGCAGCAGCGGCAGCTGGTATGGTTACACCTTC	CASSSGSWYGYTF
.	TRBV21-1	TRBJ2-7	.	TGTGCCAGCAGCAACCGCTGGGCGGCGGGGGGCCCTTTCGAGCAGTACTTC	CASSNRWAAGGPFEQYF
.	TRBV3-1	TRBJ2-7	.	TGTGCCAGCACCCAAGCTGCGGGACCCTACTACGAGCAGTACTTC	CASTQAAGPYYEQYF
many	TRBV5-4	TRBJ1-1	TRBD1	TGTGCCAGCAGCTTGAGGGCAGGGGGCTATACTGAAGCTTTCTTT	CASSLRAGGYTEAFF
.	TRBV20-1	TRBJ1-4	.	TGCAGTGCCTACCGGGATCCGGCTAATGAAAAACTGTTTTTT	CSAYRDPANEKLFF
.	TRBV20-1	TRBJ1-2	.	TGCAGTGCGATCGCAGGGACCAACTATGGCTACACCTTC	CSAIAGTNYGYTF
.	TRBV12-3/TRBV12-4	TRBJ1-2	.	TGTGCCAGCAGTTCCCCGGGAGCAGGGTTTGGCTACACCTTC	CASSSPGAGFGYTF
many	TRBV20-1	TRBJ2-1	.	TGCAGTGCTGGTTTGGGCGGGATCACCTACAATGAGCAGTTCTTC	CSAGLGGITYNEQFF
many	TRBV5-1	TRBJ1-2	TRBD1	TGCGCCAGCAGTGAATTCCTTTTCGACAGGGCCGATGGCTACACCTTC	CASSEFLFDRADGYTF
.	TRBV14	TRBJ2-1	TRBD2	TGTGCCAGCAGCTTTAGCGGGAGAGGAGGTGAGCAGTTCTTC	CASSFSGRGGEQFF
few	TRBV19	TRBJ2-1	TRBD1	TGTGCCAGTAGTATTGGACAGGGGCTTTACAATGAGCAGTTCTTC	CASSIGQGLYNEQFF
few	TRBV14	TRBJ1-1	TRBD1	TGTGCCAGCAGCTTCCGACACTTAACACAGGGGTTGAACACTGAAGCTTTCTTT	CASSFRHLTQGLNTEAFF
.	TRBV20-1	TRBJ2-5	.	TGCAGTGCCTTCAGGGGGGAGGAGACCCAGTACTTC	CSAFRGEETQYF
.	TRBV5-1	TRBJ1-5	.	TGCGCCAGCAGCGTCGACAGGTTACAGCCCCAGCATTTT	CASSVDRLQPQHF